These 13 T cell receptor beta chains share one sample of origin, sequenced in a study of T cells expressing NK-cell markers. Reanalyzing the 5' RACE reads, TCRdb keeps one entry per CDR3 protein, without DNA. The listing records about 380,000 distinct CDR3 sequences. Sequencing was done on a sample of blood T cells: a sorted CD56 or NKG2C T cell subset, CD4+ or CD8+ T cells, or bulk PBMC T cells (not recorded which). The receptors here all came from a man between 18 and 69 years old in good health.

The chain links TRBV7-8 to TRBJ1-4. CDR3 length: 14 residues. Germline V gene lookup returns CDR1 SGHVS and CDR2 FQNEAQ. The chain's CDR3 is CASSGPATNEKLFF.

The chain has TRBV7-2 and TRBJ1-1; TCRdb lists TRBD1, though no DNA is available to test this call. The CDR3 extends over 15 amino acids. The V gene's germline CDR1 is SGHTA and CDR2 FQGNSA. The CDR3 here is CASSYILRGRAEAFF.

The chain links TRBV15 to TRBJ1-2; TCRdb's assignment of TRBD1 cannot be checked, as there is no DNA. The CDR3 spans 15 residues. Germline CDR1 reads LNHNV; CDR2 reads YYDKDF (reference sequence). This CDR3 is CATSRDRWGRVGYTF.

The J gene is TRBJ1-5, the V gene TRBV3-1; TCRdb picks TRBD1, but there is no DNA to check that call. Germline loops: CDR1 LGHDT, CDR2 YNNKEL (reference sequence). The CDR3 loop spans 16 amino acids. CDR3 sequence reads: CASSQGIRQGSQPQHF.

V is TRBV6-1 and J is TRBJ2-2; TCRdb outputs TRBD2, but without DNA this stays unchecked. The germline gives CDR1 MNHNS, CDR2 SASEGT. The CDR3 totals 16 residues. CDR3 loop: CASSAVRGGYTGELFF.

The CDR3: CASSLDRLVGEQFF. The chain couples TRBV7-8 to TRBJ2-1; TCRdb lists TRBD2, though no DNA is available to test this call. The CDR3 runs to 14 residues. Germline V lookup: CDR1 SGHVS, CDR2 FQNEAQ.

The chain couples TRBV20-1 to TRBJ1-1; the TRBD1 assignment by TCRdb is unverifiable without DNA. Germline CDR1 reads DFQATT; CDR2 reads SNEGSKA (reference sequence). The CDR3 is made up of 15 amino acids. CDR3 loop: CSAIRAGGGNTEAFF.

This chain links TRBV3-1 with TRBJ2-2; the D call of TRBD1 rests on TCRdb alone, since no DNA is present to check it. The CDR3 runs 17 residues. Germline V gives CDR1 LGHDT, CDR2 YNNKEL (reference sequence). The chain's CDR3 is CASSQDLVTRGGGELFF.

J is TRBJ2-4 and V is TRBV28. The CDR3 totals 14 residues. Germline CDR1 is MDHEN and CDR2 is SYDVKM. The CDR3 region is CASRRTGAKNIQYF.

This sequence joins TRBV7-2 and TRBJ2-1. The CDR3 extends over 12 amino acids. Per the germline V gene, CDR1 is SGHTA and CDR2 is FQGNSA. The CDR3 sequence: CASILLTPEQFF.

The CDR3 loop is CAWGTGTGGEKLFF. The gene calls are TRBV30 and TRBJ1-4; TCRdb designates TRBD1, a call that cannot be tested without DNA. Per the germline V gene, CDR1 is GTSNPN and CDR2 is SVGIG (reference sequence). The CDR3 runs 14 residues. The full variable domain, with the rest looked up from reference TRBV30 and TRBJ1-4, is SQTIHQWPATLVQPVGSPLSLECTVEGTSNPNLYWYRQAAGRGLQLLFYSVGIGQISSEVPQNLSASRPQDRQFILSSKKLLLSDSGFYLCAWGTGTGGEKLFFGSGTQLSVL.

The rearrangement uses TRBV14 and TRBJ2-5; TCRdb selects TRBD2, and the lack of DNA leaves this call unchecked. This CDR3 is 14 amino acids long. Per the germline V gene, CDR1 is SGHDN and CDR2 is FVKESK. The chain's CDR3 is CASSLGVRQETQYF.

This chain uses TRBV29-1 with TRBJ2-7; the TCRdb call, TRBD1, lacks DNA for checking. This CDR3 spans 13 amino acids. CDR1 and CDR2 (germline): SQVTM, ANQGSEA. CDR3 protein: CSVDGQGKYEQYF.